This TCR beta chain was documented in a study of T-cell memory formation after mild COVID-19 (dated by TCRdb to the early 2020s). In the study overall: TCR sequence clusters from the two donors were found to be largely donor specific. Two young, previously healthy adult volunteers, one female and one male, were included in the cohort. In a couple of donors, T-cell clones that expanded and contracted after mild COVID-19 were tracked by sequencing TCRalpha and TCRbeta repertoires over time.

Sequencing took place on an Illumina NovaSeq 6000. Using 5'RACE with constant-segment primers, TCRalpha and TCRbeta cDNA libraries were constructed, with sample barcodes and unique molecular identifiers added in the process. RNA was extracted from every sample with Trizol reagent. Library amplification was performed in two PCR steps, and a second sample barcode and Illumina TruSeq adapters were introduced in the second step. Sequencing of libraries was performed on an Illumina NovaSeq with 2 x 150 bp paired-end reads. The original methods were these. With migec v1.2.7, reads were demultiplexed and then collapsed into UMI-guided consensus sequences. Using mixcr v2.1.11, the UMI consensuses were aligned to TRA and TRB V and J templates and assembled into clonotypes. A clonotype was counted as expanded or contracted only if both edgeR and NoisET called the change significant, with noise models trained on biological replicates. For edgeR calls, the cutoffs were a false discovery rate-adjusted p below 0.01 and a log2 fold-change threshold of 1. As an exploratory analysis of dynamics, max-normalized trajectories of the 1000 most abundant clonotypes were examined by PCA with hierarchical clustering. Each responding clone was given a CD4 or CD8 phenotype based on the CD4+ and CD8+ repertoires, which had been sequenced separately. Through fastp at Q25 and MiXCR, TCRdb rebuilt clones from the public reads, retaining in-frame beta chains. Each entry merges the rows of one CDR3 protein and shows their most common DNA and genes. The V and J calls shown here were made by TCRdb, not taken from the authors' results. The sample yields 35,000 to 55,000 distinct CDR3 sequences; nearly 9.5% were counted once. The leading ten clones occupy around 11% of the sample.

Ficoll-Paque density gradient centrifugation was used to isolate PBMCs. The full study reports these points: Some responding clones were detected in pre-infection memory, which suggested that pre-existing cross-reactive memory T cells had joined the SARS-CoV-2 response. SARS-CoV-2 specificity of the second-wave clones peaking on day 37 was not confirmed. The study included only a couple of mild cases, and larger cohorts that include severe cases with pre-infection samples were judged to be necessary. Balanced CD4/CD8 phenotypes were observed for clones contracting from day 15 to 85, whereas a bias towards CD4+ was observed for a second wave of clones expanding from day 15 to 37. Contracting CD4+ clones turned up mainly in the CM and EM memory subsets, whereas EMRA was where CD8+ clones were enriched.

The CDR3, from cysteine to phenylalanine, totals 13 residues. The only DNA kept is the CDR3, 39 bases in frame from the first base. V is cut by 0 bases and J by 2 bases, and the space between the germline ends is 7 bases. According to the germline V gene (reference sequence), CDR1 reads DFQATT and CDR2 reads SNEGSKA. This clonotype turned up a few times. Its target antigen remains unknown. Base qualities are not at hand, and no much larger clone is one base apart. The TCR was taken from an adult woman who had mild COVID-19 (a few samples of this study predate the infection). The sample titles of this study are shuffled in the database, so cell type and time point are left out; the donor was told from shared clones. Sequenced: PBMCs or a T cell subset sorted from them (not recorded which). The rearrangement combines TRBV20-1 with TRBJ1-2; the D segment cannot be called with confidence. In nucleotides, the sequence is TGCAGTGCTAGAGATGGCCAGAACTATGGCTACACCTTC. Its translation reads: CSARDGQNYGYTF.